These 4 T cell receptor beta chains came from one sample sequenced in a study of blood T cell repertoires in COVID-19. Sequencing used immunoSEQ multiplex PCR; TCRdb keeps in-frame clones, though not all of them. The sample records 250,000 to 350,000 clones, approximately 88% being singletons. Sequencing was performed on PBMCs or T cells enriched from blood (not recorded which). These receptors all stem from a middle-aged woman who had recovered from COVID-19.

This clone was observed a single time. V gene TRBV24-1 combines with J gene TRBJ2-1; 10 bases are a match to TRBD2. The CDR3 sequence is 16 residues long. Germline V CDR1 and CDR2: KGHDR, SFDVKD. The junction had 8 bases not matched to a gene; V was cut back by 1 base and J by 9 bases. CDR3 nucleotides: TGTGCCACCAGTGATTTCACCCTAGCGGGAGCCATTGAGCAGTTCTTC. This codes for CATSDFTLAGAIEQFF.

The chain has TRBV29-1 and TRBJ2-7; 7 bases are shared with TRBD2. Germline values: CDR1 SQVTM, CDR2 ANQGSEA. This CDR3 has 13 amino acids. The junction had 6 bases not matched to a gene; V was cut back by 4 bases and J by 3 bases. In nucleotides, the CDR3 is TGCAGCGTTGCCCTAGCGGCAGACTACGAGCAGTACTTC. Translating gives CSVALAADYEQYF.

The chain couples TRBV27 to TRBJ2-7; 9 nucleotides line up with TRBD1. V lost 6 bases, J lost 0 bases, and 0 bases stayed unmatched. This CDR3 is built from 13 residues. Looked up from germline, CDR1 is MNHEY and CDR2 is SMNVEV (reference sequence). Written as DNA, the CDR3 is TGTGCCAGCAGGACAGGGGGCTCCTACGAGCAGTACTTC. Translated: CASRTGGSYEQYF.

The rearrangement links TRBV6-5 to TRBJ1-5; 7 bases align to TRBD1. The CDR3 loop spans 15 amino acids. Germline V CDR1 and CDR2: MNHEY, SVGAGI. V lost 6 bases to trimming and J lost 1 base; unmatched junction nucleotides: 6. The CDR3 DNA sequence: TGTGCCAGCAGGCGACAGGGCGGGAGCAATCAGCCCCAGCATTTT. Protein product: CASRRQGGSNQPQHF.